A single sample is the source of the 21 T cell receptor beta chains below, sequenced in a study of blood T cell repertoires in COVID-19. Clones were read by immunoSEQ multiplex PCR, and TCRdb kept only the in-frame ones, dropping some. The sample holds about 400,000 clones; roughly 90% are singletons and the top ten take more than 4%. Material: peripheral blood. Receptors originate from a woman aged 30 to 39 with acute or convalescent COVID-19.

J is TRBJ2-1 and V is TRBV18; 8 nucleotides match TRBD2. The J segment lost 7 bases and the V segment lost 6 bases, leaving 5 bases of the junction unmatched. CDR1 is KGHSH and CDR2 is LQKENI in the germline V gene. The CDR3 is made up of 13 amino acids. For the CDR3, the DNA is TGTGCCAGCTCCCAGTCGGGGGGGAATGAGCAGTTCTTC. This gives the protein CASSQSGGNEQFF.

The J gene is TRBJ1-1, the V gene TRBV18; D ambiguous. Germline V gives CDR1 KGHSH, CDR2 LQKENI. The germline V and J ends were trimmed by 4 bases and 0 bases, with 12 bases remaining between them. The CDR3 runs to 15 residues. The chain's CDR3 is CASSLGGFMNTEAFF. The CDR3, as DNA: TGTGCCAGCTCACTGGGAGGGTTCATGAACACTGAAGCTTTCTTT.

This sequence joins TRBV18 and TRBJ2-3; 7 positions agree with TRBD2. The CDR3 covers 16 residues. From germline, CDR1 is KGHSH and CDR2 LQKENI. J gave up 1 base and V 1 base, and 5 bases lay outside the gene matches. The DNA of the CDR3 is TGTGCCAGCTCACCACTGGCGGGGGTTGGCACAGATACGCAGTATTTT. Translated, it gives CASSPLAGVGTDTQYF. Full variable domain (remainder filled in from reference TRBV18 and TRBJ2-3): NAGVMQNPRHLVRRRGQEARLRCSPMKGHSHVYWYRQLPEEGLKFMVYLQKENIIDESGMPKERFSAEFPKEGPSILRIQQVVRGDSAAYFCASSPLAGVGTDTQYFGPGTRLTVL.

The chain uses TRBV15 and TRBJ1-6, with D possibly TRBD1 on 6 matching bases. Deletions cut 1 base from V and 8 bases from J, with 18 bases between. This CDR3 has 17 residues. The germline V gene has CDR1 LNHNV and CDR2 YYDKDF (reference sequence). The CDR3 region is CATSRAYGGLSDSPLHF. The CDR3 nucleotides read TGTGCCACCAGCAGAGCTTACGGGGGGCTATCGGATTCACCCCTCCACTTT.

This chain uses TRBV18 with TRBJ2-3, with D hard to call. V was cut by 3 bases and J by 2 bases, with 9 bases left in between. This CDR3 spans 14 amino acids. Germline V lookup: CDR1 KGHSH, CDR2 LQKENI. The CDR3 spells CASSPTSATDTQYF. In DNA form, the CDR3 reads TGTGCCAGCTCACCGACTTCTGCCACAGATACGCAGTATTTT.

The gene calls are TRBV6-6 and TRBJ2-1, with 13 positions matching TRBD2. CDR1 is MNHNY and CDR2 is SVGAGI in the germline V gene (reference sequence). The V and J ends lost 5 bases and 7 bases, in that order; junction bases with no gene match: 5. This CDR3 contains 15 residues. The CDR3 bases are TGTGCCAGCAGTCCACTAGCGGGGGGGCCTAATGAGCAGTTCTTC. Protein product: CASSPLAGGPNEQFF.

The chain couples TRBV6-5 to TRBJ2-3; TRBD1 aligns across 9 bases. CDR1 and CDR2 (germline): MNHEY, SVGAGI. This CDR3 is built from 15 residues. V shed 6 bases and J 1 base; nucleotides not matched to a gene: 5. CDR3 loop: CASRNRGLRTDTQYF. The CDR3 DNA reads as TGTGCCAGCAGGAACAGGGGGCTGCGCACAGATACGCAGTATTTT.

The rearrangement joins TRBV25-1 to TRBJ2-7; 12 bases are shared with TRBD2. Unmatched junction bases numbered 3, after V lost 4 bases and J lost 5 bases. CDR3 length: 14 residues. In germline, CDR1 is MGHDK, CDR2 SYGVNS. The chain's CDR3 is CASSGTSGANEQYF. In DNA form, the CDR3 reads TGTGCCAGCAGTGGGACTAGCGGGGCCAACGAGCAGTACTTC.

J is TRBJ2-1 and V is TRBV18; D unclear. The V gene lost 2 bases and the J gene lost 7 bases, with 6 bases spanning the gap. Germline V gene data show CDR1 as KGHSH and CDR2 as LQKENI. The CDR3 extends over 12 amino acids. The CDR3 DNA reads TGTGCCAGCTCACCAGTCGGGAATGAGCAGTTCTTC. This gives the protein CASSPVGNEQFF.

The CDR3 DNA follows: TGTGCCAGCAGTTATGAAAGACAACACGCAACTAATGAAAAACTGTTTTTT. The encoded protein is CASSYERQHATNEKLFF. The chain employs TRBV6-2 or TRBV6-3 and TRBJ1-4; D unclear. CDR1 and CDR2 (germline): MNHEY, SVGEGT. The CDR3 extends over 17 amino acids. Trimming pared 3 bases from V and 0 bases from J, leaving 14 bases between.

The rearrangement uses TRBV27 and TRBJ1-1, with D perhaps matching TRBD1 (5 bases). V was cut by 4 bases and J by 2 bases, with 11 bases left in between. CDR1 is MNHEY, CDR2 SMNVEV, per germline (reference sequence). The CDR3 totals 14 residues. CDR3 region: CASSSGHLNTEAFF. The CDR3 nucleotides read TGTGCCAGCAGTTCCGGACACCTTAACACTGAAGCTTTCTTT.

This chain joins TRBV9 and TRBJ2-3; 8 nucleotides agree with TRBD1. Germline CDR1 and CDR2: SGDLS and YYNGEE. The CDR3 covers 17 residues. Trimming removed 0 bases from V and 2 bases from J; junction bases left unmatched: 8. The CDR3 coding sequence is TGTGCCAGCAGCGTAGAGGGTTGGACAGGGTCCACAGATACGCAGTATTTT. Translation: CASSVEGWTGSTDTQYF.

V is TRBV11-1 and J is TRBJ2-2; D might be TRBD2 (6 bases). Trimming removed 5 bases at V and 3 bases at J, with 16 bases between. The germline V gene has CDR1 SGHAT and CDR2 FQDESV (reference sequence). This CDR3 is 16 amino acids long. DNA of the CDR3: TGTGCCAGCAGCCTCTTCCGGGGGTCGGACACCGGGGAGCTGTTTTTT. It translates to CASSLFRGSDTGELFF.

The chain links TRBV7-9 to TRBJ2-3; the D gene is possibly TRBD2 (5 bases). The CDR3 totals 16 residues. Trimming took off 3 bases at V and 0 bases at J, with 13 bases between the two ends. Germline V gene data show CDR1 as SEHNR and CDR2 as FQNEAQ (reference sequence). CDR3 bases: TGTGCCAGCAGCTTGGGAAGCGGATCTAGCACAGATACGCAGTATTTT. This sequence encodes CASSLGSGSSTDTQYF.

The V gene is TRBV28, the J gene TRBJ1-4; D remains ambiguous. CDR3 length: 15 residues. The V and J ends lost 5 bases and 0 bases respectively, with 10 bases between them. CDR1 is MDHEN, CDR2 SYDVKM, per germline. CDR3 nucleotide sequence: TGTGCCAGCAGTCCGAGTTTCTCAACTAATGAAAAACTGTTTTTT. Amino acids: CASSPSFSTNEKLFF.

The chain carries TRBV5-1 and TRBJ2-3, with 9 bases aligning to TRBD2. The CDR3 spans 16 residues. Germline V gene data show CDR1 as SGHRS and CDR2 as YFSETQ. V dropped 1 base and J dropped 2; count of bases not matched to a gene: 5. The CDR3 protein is CASSLMPSGDTDTQYF. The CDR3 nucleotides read TGCGCCAGCAGCTTGATGCCTAGCGGGGACACAGATACGCAGTATTTT.

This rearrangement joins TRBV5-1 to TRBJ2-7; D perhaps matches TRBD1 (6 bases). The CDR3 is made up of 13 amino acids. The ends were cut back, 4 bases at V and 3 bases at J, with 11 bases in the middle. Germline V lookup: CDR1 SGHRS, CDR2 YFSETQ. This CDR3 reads CASSLTTGYEQYF. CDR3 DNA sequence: TGCGCCAGCAGCCTAACGACAGGCTACGAGCAGTACTTC.

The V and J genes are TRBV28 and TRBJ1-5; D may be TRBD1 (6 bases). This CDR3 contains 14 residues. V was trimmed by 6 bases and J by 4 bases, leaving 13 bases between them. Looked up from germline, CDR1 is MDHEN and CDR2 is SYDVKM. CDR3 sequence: CASSRSQGNQPQHF. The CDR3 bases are TGTGCCAGCAGCAGGAGCCAGGGGAATCAGCCCCAGCATTTT.

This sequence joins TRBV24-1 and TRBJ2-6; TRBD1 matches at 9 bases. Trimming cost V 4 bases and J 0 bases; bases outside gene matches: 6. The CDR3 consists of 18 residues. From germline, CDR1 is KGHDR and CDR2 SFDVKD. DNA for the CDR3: TGTGCCACCAGTGAGTCCGGGACAGGGCTCTCTGGGGCCAACGTCCTGACTTTC. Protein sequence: CATSESGTGLSGANVLTF.

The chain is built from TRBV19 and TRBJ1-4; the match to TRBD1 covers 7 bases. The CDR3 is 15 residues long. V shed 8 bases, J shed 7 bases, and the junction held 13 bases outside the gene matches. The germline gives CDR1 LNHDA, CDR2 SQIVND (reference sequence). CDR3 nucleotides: TGTGCCAGTTCTATTACGGGACAGAGGACTGAAAAACTGTTTTTT. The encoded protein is CASSITGQRTEKLFF.

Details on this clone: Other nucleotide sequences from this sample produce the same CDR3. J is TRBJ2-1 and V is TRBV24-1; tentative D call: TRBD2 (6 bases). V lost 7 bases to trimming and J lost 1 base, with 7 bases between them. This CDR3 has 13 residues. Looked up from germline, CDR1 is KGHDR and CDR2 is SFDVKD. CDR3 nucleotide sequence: TGTGCCACCAGCCGGGGGTCCTACAATGAGCAGTTCTTC. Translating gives CATSRGSYNEQFF.